The 4 T cell receptor beta chains below all came from one sample that was sequenced in a study of T-cell memory formation after mild COVID-19. Each CDR3 protein is one row after TCRdb ran MiXCR on the 5' RACE reads. The sample shows approximately 340,000 distinct CDR3 sequences, more than 15% of them seen only once. Sequencing input: PBMCs or a T cell subset sorted from them (not recorded which). The receptors stem from a man aged 18 to 35 who had mild COVID-19 (a few samples of this study predate the infection). Cell type and time point are not known.

The chain employs TRBV29-1 and TRBJ2-1; D unclear. V was pared by 5 bases and J by 0 bases, with 11 bases between. The CDR3 runs to 14 residues. Germline V CDR1 and CDR2: SQVTM, ANQGSEA. DNA of the CDR3: TGCAGCGTTATTGATACGAGCTCCTACAATGAGCAGTTCTTC. Translation gives CSVIDTSSYNEQFF.

This clonotype has more than one count but fewer than ten. The genes are TRBV7-9 and TRBJ2-3, with 12 bases lining up with TRBD2. Germline lookup yields CDR1 SEHNR and CDR2 FQNEAQ (reference sequence). V lost 5 bases, J lost 1 base, and 4 bases stayed unmatched. CDR3 size: 16 residues. The chain's CDR3 is CASSERLAGGTDTQYF. The CDR3 DNA reads as TGTGCCAGCAGCGAAAGACTAGCGGGGGGCACAGATACGCAGTATTTT.

This clonotype was detected only once. The rearrangement links TRBV6-5 to TRBJ2-5, with 14 bases aligning to TRBD2. This CDR3 has 18 amino acids. V was pared by 6 bases and J by 1 base, with 10 bases of the junction left unmatched. Germline V gene data show CDR1 as MNHEY and CDR2 as SVGAGI. CDR3 loop: CASSFGTSGGIFQETQYF. The CDR3 DNA sequence: TGTGCCAGCAGCTTCGGGACTAGCGGGGGTATTTTCCAAGAGACCCAGTACTTC.

This chain links TRBV6-6 with TRBJ2-6; D call uncertain. Germline assignment: CDR1 MNHNY and CDR2 SVGAGI (reference sequence). The CDR3 runs to 14 residues. The ends were cut back, 6 bases at V and 2 bases at J, with 8 bases in the middle. This chain's CDR3 is CASSPPPGANVLTF. The DNA for the CDR3 is TGTGCCAGCAGCCCGCCCCCTGGGGCCAACGTCCTGACTTTC.